These 2 T cell receptor beta chains were sequenced from one sample in a study of T cell responses to AZD1222 COVID-19 vaccine (dated by TCRdb to 2020 to 2023). The library came from the immunoSEQ multiplex PCR assay. TCRdb holds this immuneACCESS table with in-frame rearrangements only. Some clones are missing; in checked studies, unresolved V genes explain under half, and the rest has no known cause. The sample records about 150,000 clones, about 94% of which are singletons. The ten biggest clones cover roughly 4% of the sample. The sample's time point, from its label and the paper: about 28 days (+/-7) after the second vaccine dose. The sample in question was peripheral blood, obtained 28 days after the second AZD1222 dose. The origin of the receptors is an adult who received the AZD1222 COVID-19 vaccine.

This clone was seen only once. The chain uses TRBV5-6 and TRBJ1-6; TRBD1 might be the D (5 bases). V was clipped by 1 base and J by 9 bases, with 14 bases between them. This CDR3 is 15 amino acids long. Looked up from germline, CDR1 is SGHDT and CDR2 is YYEEEE. The CDR3 DNA is TGTGCCAGCAGCTTGAGGGGAATCGAGGGTTCACCCCTCCACTTT. Its translation is CASSLRGIEGSPLHF.

The chain joins TRBV19 to TRBJ2-1; D not certain. Trimming shortened V by 0 bases and J by 10 bases, and 7 bases separated the two germline ends. The length of the CDR3 is 12 residues. Germline lookup yields CDR1 LNHDA and CDR2 SQIVND (reference sequence). CDR3 protein: CASSIDRGEQFF. The CDR3 nucleotides read TGTGCCAGTAGTATAGATCGAGGCGAGCAGTTCTTC.